The clone carrying this TCR beta chain has just one count. These data come from a study of blood T cell repertoires in COVID-19. For the study at large: Collection of acute and convalescent COVID-19 samples took place in the United States, Italy and Spain. From T cells, B-cell-depleted T cells, or PBMCs came the material, which was cDNA or gDNA.

The CDR3 covers 15 residues. Deletions cut 0 bases from V and 7 bases from J, with 11 bases between. Germline values: CDR1 SGHRS, CDR2 YFSETQ. In the authors' methods: Reference gene primer amplification gave nucleated cell count estimates. The assay was immunoSEQ multiplex PCR, and TCRdb's table has in-frame clones only and misses some. V, J and clone size were drawn from that table, and D and trimming were deduced from the DNA. Of approximately 200,000 clones detected, about 86% appear once; the ten largest clones hold approximately 6.2%. Sequencing used peripheral blood. The genes are TRBV5-1 and TRBJ1-6; D not resolved. The TCR sequence derives from a man in his sixties who had recovered from COVID-19. The CDR3 DNA follows: TGCGCCAGCAGCTTGGTGGCAGGTAGAAATTCACCCCTCCACTTT. Encoded protein: CASSLVAGRNSPLHF. Together with reference TRBV5-1 and TRBJ1-6, the CDR3 gives the full variable domain: KAGVTQTPRYLIKTRGQQVTLSCSPISGHRSVSWYQQTPGQGLQFLFEYFSETQRNKGNFPGRFSGRQFSNSRSEMNVSTLELGDSALYLCASSLVAGRNSPLHFGNGTRLTVT.